This T cell receptor (beta chain) was identified during a study of PD-L1 blockade in urothelial cancer. V was pared by 0 bases and J by 2 bases, with 4 bases of the junction left unmatched. The CDR3 covers 15 residues. Germline V gene sequence: CDR1 SGHRS, CDR2 YFSETQ. Only one count was recorded for this clone. The time point: peripheral blood 6 weeks after treatment start. Peripheral blood mononuclear cells were collected from every patient before and during treatment, yielding between 1 and 8 samples per patient. The table came from immunoSEQ multiplex PCR; TCRdb's copy has only in-frame clones and leaves some out. The table shows about 30,000 clones, with about 88% occurring only once.

Sequencing was performed on PBMCs, taken around atezolizumab (anti-PD-L1) treatment. The rearrangement uses TRBV5-1 and TRBJ2-5; TRBD1 matches at 7 bases. The source of this sequence is a man older than 75 with urothelial cancer. CDR3 coding DNA: TGCGCCAGCAGCTTGGCCCCGACAGGGCAAGAGACCCAGTACTTC. It is translated as CASSLAPTGQETQYF.